A selection of T cell receptor beta chains follows, all from one sample in a study of blood T cell repertoires in COVID-19. Repertoires were generated with immunoSEQ multiplex PCR, while TCRdb's copy carries only in-frame clones and drops some. The sample includes more than 250,000 clones, roughly 90% seen only once; the top ten take around 18%. Material for sequencing was PBMCs or T cells enriched from blood (not recorded which). These receptors all stem from a woman aged 25 to 39 who had recovered from COVID-19. CDR3s include the opening cysteine and the closing phenylalanine or tryptophan. D genes are given only for firm matches. Clone size appears in some rows only: once, few, many, or a class for an expanded clone.

>TRBJ1-2|.|TRBV7-9|.
CASSFTAGRSYGYTF
TGTGCCAGCAGCTTCACGGCGGGACGTTCATATGGCTACACCTTC
>TRBJ1-6|TRBD1|TRBV2|.
CASSVHRGPNSPLHF
TGTGCCAGCAGTGTGCACAGGGGGCCCAATTCACCCCTCCACTTT
>TRBJ2-4|.|TRBV7-8|.
CASSTLPPGHQYF
TGTGCCAGCAGCACCTTACCCCCGGGACACCAGTACTTC
>TRBJ1-3|.|TRBV4-1|.
CASSQERGGNTIYF
TGCGCCAGCAGCCAAGAGAGGGGAGGGAACACCATATATTTT
>TRBJ1-3|TRBD1|TRBV13|.
CASSSSDRGSSGNTIYF
TGTGCCAGCAGCTCGTCGGACAGGGGGTCCTCTGGAAACACCATATATTTT
>TRBJ2-7|TRBD1|TRBV7-9|.
CASSPPDRGLYEQYF
TGTGCCAGCAGCCCCCCGGACAGGGGGCTGTACGAGCAGTACTTC
>TRBJ2-1|TRBD2|TRBV14|once
CATGLAPGGEQFF
TGTGCCACCGGACTAGCTCCGGGGGGGGAGCAGTTCTTC
>TRBJ2-1|.|TRBV7-3|.
CASSLAGAYNEQFF
TGTGCCAGCAGCTTAGCCGGGGCCTACAATGAGCAGTTCTTC
>TRBJ2-7|TRBD2|TRBV9|.
CASSVSGDPSSYEQYF
TGTGCCAGCAGCGTAAGCGGGGACCCGAGCTCCTACGAGCAGTACTTC
>TRBJ1-1|.|TRBV19|.
CASRTHQGFTEAFF
TGTGCCAGTAGAACCCATCAGGGGTTTACTGAAGCTTTCTTT
>TRBJ1-1|.|TRBV11-2|.
CASSTPGFTEAFF
TGTGCCAGCAGCACTCCAGGGTTCACTGAAGCTTTCTTT
>TRBJ2-1|TRBD2|TRBV5-8|.
CASPLWTSGREVSNEQFF
TGTGCCAGTCCCCTGTGGACTAGCGGGAGGGAGGTTTCCAATGAGCAGTTCTTC
>TRBJ1-1|TRBD1|TRBV5-4|.
CASSSPRGENTEAFF
TGTGCCAGCAGCTCCCCCAGGGGGGAGAACACTGAAGCTTTCTTT
>TRBJ2-1|.|TRBV12-3/TRBV12-4|.
CASSSTGRKEFF
TGTGCCAGCAGTTCTACTGGGAGGAAAGAGTTCTTC
>TRBJ1-6|.|TRBV6-6|.
CASSLDSYNSPLHF
TGTGCCAGCAGTTTGGACAGCTATAATTCACCCCTCCACTTT
>TRBJ2-5|.|TRBV18|.
CASSPPSSRGETQYF
TGTGCCAGCTCACCACCGTCTAGCAGGGGTGAGACCCAGTACTTC
>TRBJ2-5|TRBD2|TRBV19|few
CAREAGGSLETQYF
TGTGCCAGGGAAGCGGGGGGGTCTTTAGAGACCCAGTACTTC
>TRBJ2-1|.|TRBV28|.
CASNREYNEQFF
TGTGCCAGCAACAGAGAGTACAATGAGCAGTTCTTC
>TRBJ1-1|.|TRBV15|.
CATSRGTQNTEAFF
TGTGCCACCAGCAGAGGAACTCAGAACACTGAAGCTTTCTTT
>TRBJ2-7|TRBD1|TRBV5-5|.
CASNEGPGTGVNEQYF
TGTGCCAGCAACGAGGGTCCCGGGACAGGGGTCAACGAGCAGTACTTC
>TRBJ1-1|TRBD1|TRBV11-3|.
CASSLRGPTTEAFF
TGTGCCAGCAGCTTAAGGGGGCCCACTACTGAAGCTTTCTTT
>TRBJ1-1|.|TRBV25-1|.
CASSDLGDSNTEAFF
TGTGCCAGCAGTGATTTGGGGGACTCGAACACTGAAGCTTTCTTT
>TRBJ2-7|.|TRBV11-2|.
CASSTGLEQYF
TGTGCCAGCTCGACGGGTCTCGAGCAGTACTTC
>TRBJ2-7|.|TRBV6-5|.
CASVTGVASYEQYF
TGTGCCAGCGTAACAGGCGTGGCATCCTACGAGCAGTACTTC
>TRBJ2-3|TRBD1|TRBV7-2|.
CASSAHRQGRDTQYF
TGTGCCAGCAGCGCCCATCGACAGGGAAGGGATACGCAGTATTTT
>TRBJ2-1|TRBD2|TRBV19|.
CASSIGLAGGYDEQFF
TGTGCCAGTAGTATAGGACTAGCGGGAGGTTATGATGAGCAGTTCTTC
>TRBJ2-5|.|TRBV7-7|.
CASSRRATGAETQYF
TGTGCTAGCAGCCGCCGGGCCACTGGGGCAGAGACCCAGTACTTC
>TRBJ2-7|.|TRBV6-5|.
CASTKQTYEQYF
TGTGCCAGCACAAAACAGACCTACGAGCAGTACTTC
>TRBJ1-1|.|TRBV12-3/TRBV12-4|.
CASRGAGNTEAFF
TGTGCCAGCAGGGGGGCGGGGAACACTGAAGCTTTCTTT
>TRBJ1-6|.|TRBV6-1|.
CASSELWSSYNSPLHF
TGTGCCAGCAGTGAATTATGGAGCTCCTATAATTCACCCCTCCACTTT
>TRBJ1-4|.|TRBV3-1/TRBV3-2|once
CASSQVPGFNEKLFF
TGTGCCAGCAGCCAAGTCCCCGGGTTTAATGAAAAACTGTTTTTT
>TRBJ1-3|TRBD1|TRBV6-1|.
CASSEQGAFGNTIYF
TGTGCCAGCAGTGAACAGGGGGCGTTTGGAAACACCATATATTTT
>TRBJ1-2|TRBD1|TRBV4-3|.
CASSQGEGATFGGYTF
TGCGCCAGCAGCCAAGGAGAGGGGGCGACTTTCGGTGGCTACACCTTC
>TRBJ2-1|.|TRBV18|.
CASSPGAGGANEQFF
TGTGCCAGCTCACCAGGGGCTGGGGGGGCGAATGAGCAGTTCTTC
>TRBJ2-2|.|TRBV28|.
CASRLRQGNTGELFF
TGTGCCAGCCGCTTGAGGCAGGGTAACACCGGGGAGCTGTTTTTT
>TRBJ2-1|TRBD2|TRBV6-1|.
CASSEPGLGYNEQFF
TGTGCCAGCAGTGAACCGGGACTAGGGTACAATGAGCAGTTCTTC
>TRBJ2-1|TRBD2|TRBV5-1|.
CASSWGLAGVFYNEQFF
TGCGCCAGCAGCTGGGGACTAGCGGGAGTATTCTACAATGAGCAGTTCTTC
>TRBJ1-6|.|TRBV11-2|.
CASSLSSTVDNSPLHF
TGTGCCAGCAGCTTATCGTCCACAGTCGATAATTCACCCCTCCACTTT
>TRBJ1-5|TRBD1|TRBV19|once
CASSRGQYSNQPQHF
TGTGCCAGTAGCAGGGGACAGTATAGCAATCAGCCCCAGCATTTT
>TRBJ1-1|TRBD1|TRBV28|once
CASSPTPGQGEIAFF
TGTGCCAGCAGTCCCACCCCGGGACAGGGGGAGATAGCTTTCTTT
>TRBJ2-3|TRBD1|TRBV11-3|.
CASSLDTGTATDTQYF
TGTGCCAGCAGCTTAGATACCGGGACAGCCACAGATACGCAGTATTTT
>TRBJ1-2|.|TRBV21-1|.
CASSPYPLQARRIGYTF
TGTGCCAGCAGCCCCTACCCCTTACAGGCTCGTAGGATTGGCTACACCTTC
>TRBJ2-7|.|TRBV7-9|.
CASSWASPYEQYF
TGTGCCAGCAGCTGGGCTTCCCCCTACGAGCAGTACTTC
>TRBJ1-3|TRBD1|TRBV28|.
CASSSGQGANTIYF
TGTGCCAGCAGCTCCGGACAGGGGGCGAACACCATATATTTT
>TRBJ1-2|TRBD1|TRBV19|.
CASSRWGQPYGYTF
TGTGCCAGTAGTCGGTGGGGACAGCCCTATGGCTACACCTTC
>TRBJ1-6|.|TRBV5-5|.
CASSLVAVWNSPLHF
TGTGCCAGCAGCTTGGTGGCGGTATGGAATTCACCCCTCCACTTT
>TRBJ1-6|.|TRBV28|once
CASSSGPNSPLHF
TGTGCCAGCAGTTCAGGGCCCAATTCACCCCTCCACTTT
>TRBJ1-1|.|TRBV12-3/TRBV12-4|once
CASRLELKAFF
TGTGCCAGCAGGCTAGAATTAAAAGCTTTCTTT
>TRBJ2-3|TRBD1|TRBV14|.
CASRHTGEDTQYF
TGTGCCAGCAGACACACAGGGGAAGATACGCAGTATTTT
>TRBJ2-2|TRBD1|TRBV5-1|once
CASSPEGQGSGELFF
TGCGCCAGCAGCCCGGAGGGACAGGGCTCCGGGGAGCTGTTTTTT